The rows below give T cell receptor beta chains drawn from one sample of a study of shared clonotypes between healthy human individuals. TCRdb's table, derived via immunoSEQ multiplex PCR, lists solely in-frame clones and lacks some. The sample lists around 2,000,000 clones, over 85% occurring once. The sequencing input was naive CD8+ T cells sorted from blood. The receptors here all came from a man between 18 and 29 years old in good health. CDR3s include the opening cysteine and the closing phenylalanine or tryptophan. A D gene is named only where the DNA matches it firmly. Clone size is stated in some rows and not others, as once, few, many or a class when expanded.

V gene: TRBV9
D gene: -
J gene: TRBJ2-7
clone size: -
CDR3 protein: CASSVDGGGYEQYF
CDR3 DNA: TGTGCCAGCAGCGTAGACGGGGGTGGCTACGAGCAGTACTTC

V gene: TRBV2
D gene: -
J gene: TRBJ2-1
clone size: once
CDR3 protein: CAVPRGGEQFF
CDR3 DNA: TGTGCCGTCCCCAGAGGGGGTGAGCAGTTCTTC

V gene: TRBV7-9
D gene: -
J gene: TRBJ2-6
clone size: -
CDR3 protein: CASSASRGANVLTF
CDR3 DNA: TGTGCCAGCAGCGCCAGTCGCGGGGCCAACGTCCTGACTTTC

V gene: TRBV19
D gene: -
J gene: TRBJ1-1
clone size: -
CDR3 protein: CASGRQDLTEAFF
CDR3 DNA: TGTGCCAGTGGACGACAGGACCTGACTGAAGCTTTCTTT

V gene: TRBV30
D gene: -
J gene: TRBJ2-5
clone size: -
CDR3 protein: CAWRDLTGLETQYF
CDR3 DNA: TGTGCCTGGAGGGACCTAACCGGATTGGAGACCCAGTACTTC

V gene: TRBV2
D gene: TRBD2
J gene: TRBJ2-7
clone size: -
CDR3 protein: CASSDISGRDYEQYF
CDR3 DNA: TGTGCCAGCAGTGACATTAGCGGGAGGGACTACGAGCAGTACTTC

V gene: TRBV28
D gene: -
J gene: TRBJ1-2
clone size: -
CDR3 protein: CASSLWQGIDYGYTF
CDR3 DNA: TGTGCCAGCAGTTTATGGCAGGGGATCGACTATGGCTACACCTTC

V gene: TRBV2
D gene: -
J gene: TRBJ2-2
clone size: -
CDR3 protein: CASSGQESPGELFF
CDR3 DNA: TGTGCCAGCAGTGGGCAGGAATCTCCCGGGGAGCTGTTTTTT

V gene: TRBV27
D gene: -
J gene: TRBJ2-5
clone size: -
CDR3 protein: CASSWQGGGTAQYF
CDR3 DNA: TGTGCCAGCAGTTGGCAGGGGGGTGGCACGGCCCAGTACTTC

V gene: TRBV27
D gene: TRBD1
J gene: TRBJ2-4
clone size: -
CDR3 protein: CASQGGVAKNIQYF
CDR3 DNA: TGTGCCAGTCAAGGGGGCGTCGCCAAAAACATTCAGTACTTC

V gene: TRBV5-1
D gene: -
J gene: TRBJ2-3
clone size: -
CDR3 protein: CASSLEATFTDTQYF
CDR3 DNA: TGCGCCAGCAGCTTGGAGGCTACCTTCACAGATACGCAGTATTTT

V gene: TRBV15
D gene: -
J gene: TRBJ2-3
clone size: -
CDR3 protein: CATSRDWTDTQYF
CDR3 DNA: TGTGCCACCAGCAGGGATTGGACAGATACGCAGTATTTT

V gene: TRBV30
D gene: -
J gene: TRBJ2-7
clone size: -
CDR3 protein: CAWSEGLDYEQYF
CDR3 DNA: TGTGCCTGGAGTGAGGGCCTAGATTACGAGCAGTACTTC

V gene: TRBV7-9
D gene: TRBD2
J gene: TRBJ2-1
clone size: -
CDR3 protein: CASSLAPSGSWDEQFF
CDR3 DNA: TGTGCCAGCAGCTTAGCCCCTAGCGGGAGTTGGGATGAGCAGTTCTTC

V gene: TRBV5-1
D gene: -
J gene: TRBJ2-2
clone size: -
CDR3 protein: CASSLSGATGELFF
CDR3 DNA: TGCGCCAGCAGCTTGTCGGGGGCCACCGGGGAGCTGTTTTTT

V gene: TRBV7-9
D gene: -
J gene: TRBJ1-1
clone size: -
CDR3 protein: CASSHITANTEAFF
CDR3 DNA: TGTGCCAGCAGCCACATTACAGCGAACACTGAAGCTTTCTTT

V gene: TRBV30
D gene: -
J gene: TRBJ2-3
clone size: -
CDR3 protein: CAWSSTDTQYF
CDR3 DNA: TGTGCCTGGTCGAGTACAGATACGCAGTATTTT

V gene: TRBV10-2
D gene: -
J gene: TRBJ2-7
clone size: -
CDR3 protein: CASAAGTAYEQYF
CDR3 DNA: TGCGCCAGCGCAGCCGGGACGGCCTACGAGCAGTACTTC

V gene: TRBV5-4
D gene: -
J gene: TRBJ2-1
clone size: -
CDR3 protein: CASSPDRSSYNEQFF
CDR3 DNA: TGTGCCAGCAGCCCGGACCGGAGCTCCTACAATGAGCAGTTCTTC

V gene: TRBV10-3
D gene: -
J gene: TRBJ2-5
clone size: -
CDR3 protein: CAISDKGFQETQYF
CDR3 DNA: TGTGCCATCAGTGATAAGGGCTTCCAAGAGACCCAGTACTTC

V gene: TRBV2
D gene: -
J gene: TRBJ1-2
clone size: -
CDR3 protein: CASSEGPGLKGYTF
CDR3 DNA: TGTGCCAGCAGTGAGGGGCCAGGACTCAAGGGCTACACCTTC

V gene: TRBV27
D gene: TRBD1
J gene: TRBJ2-7
clone size: -
CDR3 protein: CASSLRGQGYEQYF
CDR3 DNA: TGTGCCAGCAGTCTGAGGGGACAGGGTTACGAGCAGTACTTC

V gene: TRBV5-1
D gene: -
J gene: TRBJ2-1
clone size: -
CDR3 protein: CASSSWTVFDEQFF
CDR3 DNA: TGCGCCAGCAGCTCGTGGACCGTATTCGATGAGCAGTTCTTC

V gene: TRBV4-2
D gene: -
J gene: TRBJ2-7
clone size: -
CDR3 protein: CASSQEQGGYEQYF
CDR3 DNA: TGTGCCAGCAGCCAAGAACAGGGAGGCTACGAGCAGTACTTC